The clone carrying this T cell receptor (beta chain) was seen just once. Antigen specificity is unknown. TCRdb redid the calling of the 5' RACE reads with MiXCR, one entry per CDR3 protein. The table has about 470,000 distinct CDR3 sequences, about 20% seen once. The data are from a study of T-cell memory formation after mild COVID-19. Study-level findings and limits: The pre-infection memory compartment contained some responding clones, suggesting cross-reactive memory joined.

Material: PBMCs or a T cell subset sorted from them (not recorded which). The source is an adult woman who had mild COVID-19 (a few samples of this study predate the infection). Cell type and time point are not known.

The CDR3 DNA sequence: TGTGCCATCAGTGAGGTATGGGAGCAGTACTTC. Its translation is CAISEVWEQYF. The J gene is TRBJ2-7, the V gene TRBV10-3; D not resolved. Germline CDR1 and CDR2: ENHRY and SYGVKD. Deletions cut 2 bases from V and 7 bases from J, with 6 bases between. The CDR3 consists of 11 residues.